The 8 T cell receptor beta chains below all came from one sample that was sequenced in a study of CXCR3-negative and CXCR3-positive naive CD8 T cells (dated by TCRdb to 2018 to 2020). General findings and caveats noted by the study authors: Compared with CXCR3-negative naive cells, CXCR3-positive naive cells had TRB CDR3s with higher hydrophobicity (lower Kidera factor 4), lower energy, and higher strength and volume indices.

The instrument given in TCRdb is NextSeq 550. The Human TCR Profiling Kit (MiLaboratory) was used to make UMI-labeled 5' RACE TRB cDNA libraries. TCRdb reprocessed the public reads and reports one entry per CDR3 protein sequence, without DNA. The sample table on file contains around 84,000 distinct CDR3 sequences. The top ten clonotypes cover around 0.82% of the sample. These receptors are not linked to any known antigen. The sequenced material came from naive CXCR3+ CD8+ T cells from blood. The cell subset or site tag for this specimen amounts to: CD45RO-CCR7+CD27+CD95- naive CD8+ T cells expressing CXCR3 (TNR3+). These receptors originate from a human donor in good health. Some clones in this sample may be carry-over from other donors' samples.

The chain is built from TRBV5-1 and TRBJ2-3; the TRBD2 assignment by TCRdb is unverifiable without DNA. CDR3 length: 19 amino acids. Germline CDR1 SGHRS, CDR2 YFSETQ. The CDR3 here is CASSLHSTSGGGFTDTQYF.

This rearrangement joins TRBV27 to TRBJ1-6; TCRdb reports TRBD1, a call that lacks DNA to check it against. The CDR3 is 15 amino acids. The germline V gene encodes CDR1 MNHEY and CDR2 SMNVEV (reference sequence). CDR3 protein: CASSPYRDRGSPLHF.

The chain employs TRBV29-1 and TRBJ1-2; TCRdb picks TRBD1, but there is no DNA to check that call. CDR1 and CDR2 from the germline V gene are SQVTM and ANQGSEA. This CDR3 is built from 15 residues. The CDR3 here is CSVPNRGGEDYGYTF.

V gene TRBV29-1 combines with J gene TRBJ1-2; TCRdb reports TRBD1, a call that lacks DNA to check it against. Germline loops: CDR1 SQVTM, CDR2 ANQGSEA. The CDR3 runs to 16 residues. CDR3 sequence: CSVEDLGQLFGYGYTF.

The gene calls are TRBV15 and TRBJ2-7; TCRdb outputs TRBD1, but without DNA this stays unchecked. This CDR3 comprises 13 residues. Germline V gene lookup returns CDR1 LNHNV and CDR2 YYDKDF (reference sequence). CDR3 sequence: CATSGDRGDEQYF.

The V gene is TRBV5-1, the J gene TRBJ2-1; TCRdb gives TRBD1 as the D gene, but with no DNA this cannot be confirmed. The CDR3 contains 15 residues. Germline lookup yields CDR1 SGHRS and CDR2 YFSETQ. The CDR3 spells CASDPGQGWYNEQFF. Full variable domain (remainder filled in from reference TRBV5-1 and TRBJ2-1): KAGVTQTPRYLIKTRGQQVTLSCSPISGHRSVSWYQQTPGQGLQFLFEYFSETQRNKGNFPGRFSGRQFSNSRSEMNVSTLELGDSALYLCASDPGQGWYNEQFFGPGTRLTVL.

The V and J genes are TRBV7-9 and TRBJ2-7; the TRBD1 assignment by TCRdb is unverifiable without DNA. Germline CDR1 and CDR2: SEHNR and FQNEAQ (reference sequence). The CDR3 runs 14 residues. The CDR3: CASRRGDRAHEQYF.

The V call is TRBV5-1, the J call TRBJ2-7. The germline CDR1 and CDR2 sequences are SGHRS and YFSETQ. The length of the CDR3 is 15 residues. Here the CDR3 reads CASSLSCSGSYEQYF.